This T cell receptor (beta chain) was captured in a study of Graves' ophthalmopathy and Graves' hyperthyroidism. As the template, RNA transcripts were used to amplify TCR beta CDR3 regions. RT-PCR with HTBI primers came first, then second-round multiplex PCR. TCRdb re-called the multiplex PCR reads through MiXCR, storing one row per CDR3 protein. This sample has hundreds of thousands of distinct CDR3 sequences, with about two fifths found just once. Study findings and constraints: Blood was where most expanded thyroid clonotypes above 0.001 frequency also turned up.

This clonotype was seen ten or more times. Its antigen is currently unknown. Trimming took off 2 bases at V and 6 bases at J, with 17 bases between the two ends. The CDR3 is 16 amino acids. CDR1 is SGHDN, CDR2 FVKESK, per germline. Sample: peripheral blood. The genes are TRBV14 and TRBJ1-5; the D is unclear. This clonotype was sampled from an adult man with Graves' ophthalmopathy. Here the CDR3 DNA reads TGTGCCAGCAGCCAAAAATGTCCGGGGTTGGGTCAGCCCCAGCATTTT. Protein product: CASSQKCPGLGQPQHF.